This T cell receptor beta chain was obtained from a study of blood T cells in healthy people across ages. Concerning this clonotype: Antigen specificity is unknown.

For the second PCR, which ran for about 6 to 12 cycles, a sample-barcoded 5' primer and a J-beta primer mix were used. From the 5' RACE reads, TCRdb called clonotypes with MiXCR, one entry per CDR3 protein. The repertoire includes hundreds of thousands of distinct CDR3 sequences, roughly 20% of them detected once, and approximately 20% sits in the top ten. General study findings and limits: TCR beta diversity per million T cells fell roughly linearly with age. Leaving the PBMCs unsorted stopped any conclusive comparison of naive versus antigen-experienced cells.

Germline CDR1 reads SNHLY; CDR2 reads FYNNEI. CDR3 length: 14 residues. V gave up 8 bases and J gave up 8 bases; unmatched junction bases: 11. V is TRBV2 and J is TRBJ2-1; 8 positions agree with TRBD1. Input material: blood. This TCR derives from a man in his 70s in good health. CDR3 bases: TGTGCCAGCGGAACCCTACAGGGGGAACATGAGCAGTTCTTC. Translating it yields CASGTLQGEHEQFF.